The sample holds a few counts of the clone carrying this TCR beta chain. What it recognizes is unknown. This sample stems from a study of T-cell reconstitution after alpha-beta-depleted transplantation in children. General study findings and limits: T-cell counts and diversity at one year post-transplant came mainly from newly produced T cells. Several hundred expanded graft clones reportedly were the source of alpha-beta T cells about two months after transplant. Where some patients showed high TCRbeta diversity at day 60, it came from recipient T cells and thymic progenitors that had survived.

The V and J ends lost 4 bases and 5 bases, in that order; junction bases with no gene match: 5. The CDR3 has 14 amino acids. Using unique molecular identifiers, the investigators prepared the TCRbeta library. TCRdb fed the PCR reads into MiXCR, producing one record per CDR3 protein. Found here are about 1,000,000 distinct CDR3 sequences, 25% to 30% of them singletons; the top ten hold under 30%. Specimen: PBMCs, mostly from graft donor cells, collected 360 days after TCRalphabeta/CD19-depleted stem cell transplant. The sequence was obtained from a boy younger than two who had a stem cell transplant for SCID, so the T cells may come from the graft donor. This chain connects TRBV12-3 or TRBV12-4 to TRBJ1-1; TRBD1 matches 9 bases. The CDR3 region has the DNA TGTGCCAGCAGTTCCACAGGGGGCTGGACTGAAGCTTTCTTT. Translation: CASSSTGGWTEAFF.